Listed below are T cell receptor beta chains from one sample, sequenced in a study of T cell repertoires in cytomegalovirus infection. TCRdb recomputed calls from the reads with MiXCR, one row per CDR3 protein. The data show around 290,000 distinct CDR3 sequences, about 25% seen once. The material sequenced was PBMCs. The receptors were sampled from a human donor in good health (CMV status not recorded). Some clones in this sample may be carry-over from other donors' samples. The CDR3 runs from the conserved cysteine through the conserved F or W. D genes are given only for firm matches. Rows may omit the clone size; those that give it use once, few, many or a size class.

>NA|TRBV6-6|few|TRBJ2-1
TGTGCCAGCAGTATGGGTGAGCGACACTCCTACAATGAGCAGTTCTTC
CASSMGERHSYNEQFF
>NA|TRBV9|few|TRBJ2-2
TGTGCCAGCAGCGTCGGGGGGCGGGAGACCGGGGAGCTGTTTTTT
CASSVGGRETGELFF
>NA|TRBV19|NA|TRBJ2-7
TGTGCCTCCCGCCCGGGGGCTGGTTACGAGCAGTACTTC
CASRPGAGYEQYF
>NA|TRBV7-2|many|TRBJ2-2
TGTGCCAGCAGCTTATCTAGAAGGACCGGGGAGCTGTTTTTT
CASSLSRRTGELFF
>NA|TRBV6-6|NA|TRBJ2-1
TGTGCCAGCAGTTACCTTAGTTTCTGGGACTACAATGAGCAGTTCTTC
CASSYLSFWDYNEQFF
>TRBD2|TRBV7-2|many|TRBJ2-7
TGTGCCAGCAGCTTAGGGGTAGCGGGAGCCGGCCCCTCCTACGAGCAGTACTTC
CASSLGVAGAGPSYEQYF
>TRBD1|TRBV7-2|many|TRBJ2-7
TGTGCCAGCAGCCCAGGGACAGGGCGGGAGCAGTACTTC
CASSPGTGREQYF
>TRBD1|TRBV6-1|NA|TRBJ1-5
TGTGCCAGCAGTAATTACAGGGGTAGCAATCAGCCCCAGCATTTT
CASSNYRGSNQPQHF
>NA|TRBV7-2|many|TRBJ2-1
TGTGCCAGCAGCTTAGGGTGGAGCTCCTACAATGAGCAGTTCTTC
CASSLGWSSYNEQFF
>TRBD2|TRBV20-1|NA|TRBJ2-1
TGCAGTGCTTTAGCGGGAGCACTCCCGGCTGAGCAGTTCTTC
CSALAGALPAEQFF
>NA|TRBV7-2|NA|TRBJ1-1
TGTGCCAGCAGCTTACGGCGGACTGAAGCTTTCTTT
CASSLRRTEAFF
>TRBD1|TRBV5-1|NA|TRBJ1-3
TGCGCCAGCAGCGAGGGACAGCTCTACTCTGGAAACACCATATATTTT
CASSEGQLYSGNTIYF
>NA|TRBV11-2|few|TRBJ2-7
TGTGCCAGCAGCGGAAGGGGGACACAATCCTACGAGCAGTACTTC
CASSGRGTQSYEQYF
>NA|TRBV6-2/TRBV6-3|few|TRBJ2-7
TGTGCCAGCAGACCAACAGGACGCGGCTCCTACGAGCAGTACTTC
CASRPTGRGSYEQYF
>TRBD1|TRBV7-6|few|TRBJ2-7
TGTGCCAGCAGCTTAGTGCGGGACAGGGGGCTCTTCTACGAGCAGTACTTC
CASSLVRDRGLFYEQYF
>TRBD2|TRBV7-2|many|TRBJ2-1
TGTGCCAGCAGCCCTACTCGCGGGGGGGCCGGTGAGCAGTTCTTC
CASSPTRGGAGEQFF
>NA|TRBV11-2|NA|TRBJ1-4
TGTGCCAGCAGGGCCCGTAATGAAAAACTGTTTTTT
CASRARNEKLFF
>TRBD1|TRBV15|many|TRBJ1-5
TGTGCCACCAGCAGTCACGACAGGGGAGTAGGCAATCAGCCCCAGCATTTT
CATSSHDRGVGNQPQHF
>NA|TRBV9|few|TRBJ1-1
TGTGCCAGCAGCGTAGGTTCGTTGGGCCAGTCGAACACTGAAGCTTTCTTT
CASSVGSLGQSNTEAFF
>NA|TRBV11-2|many|TRBJ2-6
TGTGCCAGCAGCTTACGTTTGAGCTCTGGGGCCAACGTCCTGACTTTC
CASSLRLSSGANVLTF
>TRBD1|TRBV7-2|many|TRBJ2-1
TGTGCCAGCAGCTTGGCCCGACAGGGTTCGGAGTTCTTC
CASSLARQGSEFF
>TRBD2|TRBV11-2|NA|TRBJ2-5
TGTGCCAGCAGCTTAGCTAGCGGGATTGAGACCCAGTACTTC
CASSLASGIETQYF
>NA|TRBV7-6|NA|TRBJ2-7
TGTGCCAGCAGCTTAGAGGACAGCCAGCCGTACTTC
CASSLEDSQPYF
>TRBD1|TRBV7-2|many|TRBJ2-7
TGTGCCAGCAGCTTAGCTGGACAGGTCTCCTACGAGCAGTACTTC
CASSLAGQVSYEQYF
>NA|TRBV7-2|many|TRBJ1-3
TGTGCCATTAACGCAGAGGGGGGGATACGCTCTGGAAACACCATATATTTT
CAINAEGGIRSGNTIYF
>NA|TRBV7-2|few|TRBJ2-7
TGTGCCAGCAGCTCCGAGGTTGGCTACGAGCAGTACTTC
CASSSEVGYEQYF
>NA|TRBV7-2|many|TRBJ2-7
TGTGCCAGCAGCTTAGATCCGGGGGTCTACGAGCAGTACTTC
CASSLDPGVYEQYF
>TRBD2|TRBV6-6|many|TRBJ2-5
TGTGCCAGCAGTTATCGGAGGCTAGCGGGAGGGGAGACCCAGTACTTC
CASSYRRLAGGETQYF
>NA|TRBV12-3/TRBV12-4|many|TRBJ1-5
TGTGCCAGCAGTTTAGGGCCGGGGGGTATGTCGGGTCAGCCCCAGCATTTT
CASSLGPGGMSGQPQHF
>NA|TRBV19|NA|TRBJ2-2
TGTGCCAGTAGTAGTGGACAGATTAACACCGGGGAGCTGTTTTTT
CASSSGQINTGELFF
>NA|TRBV6-6|many|TRBJ2-5
TGTGCCAGCAGTTACGGGGAGCGAGAGACCCAGTACTTC
CASSYGERETQYF
>TRBD2|TRBV18|few|TRBJ2-5
TGTGCCAGCTCGCTCATCTTGGGACTAGCTGGCGGAAGGGAGACCCAGTACTTC
CASSLILGLAGGRETQYF
>NA|TRBV5-1|NA|TRBJ2-5
TGCGCCAGCAGCCGCGGAGGGGGGGACCAAGAGACCCAGTACTTC
CASSRGGGDQETQYF
>TRBD2|TRBV5-4|NA|TRBJ2-1
TGTGCCAGCAGCCCCGTGGGGGGGTTGTCCTACAATGAGCAGTTCTTC
CASSPVGGLSYNEQFF
>NA|TRBV19|NA|TRBJ1-1
TGTGCCAGTAGTAGGACGGGACCCCTGGCCACTGAAGCTTTCTTT
CASSRTGPLATEAFF
>NA|TRBV6-2/TRBV6-3|NA|TRBJ2-1
TGTGCCAGCAGTTACTCGCGAGCTTTCTACAATGAGCAGTTCTTC
CASSYSRAFYNEQFF
>TRBD1|TRBV6-5|many|TRBJ1-2
TGTGCCAGCAGTTATACCGGGACAGGGGTTGGAGGCTACACCTTC
CASSYTGTGVGGYTF
>TRBD2|TRBV28|few|TRBJ2-5
TGTGCCAGCAGTTCAGTTAGCGGGGGCCACCAAGAGACCCAGTACTTC
CASSSVSGGHQETQYF
>NA|TRBV7-3|many|TRBJ2-2
TGTGCCAGCAGCTCCTGGACAGCCAGTAACACCGGGGAGCTGTTTTTT
CASSSWTASNTGELFF
>NA|TRBV7-2|many|TRBJ1-3
TGTGCCAGCAGCTCTACAGCTGGAAACACCATATATTTT
CASSSTAGNTIYF
>TRBD1|TRBV7-3|many|TRBJ1-1
TGTGCCAGCAGCTCGAGACCAGGGGGCACTGAAGCTTTCTTT
CASSSRPGGTEAFF
>NA|TRBV6-5|NA|TRBJ1-5
TGTGCCAGCAGTCCTACCTCGTTTGGCGCTAATCAGCCCCAGCATTTT
CASSPTSFGANQPQHF
>NA|TRBV28|few|TRBJ1-2
TGTGCCAGCAGTTCCCCCGGGACTTACTATGGCTACACCTTC
CASSSPGTYYGYTF
>TRBD1|TRBV20-1|NA|TRBJ2-4
TGCAGTGCTAGATCGACAGGGGTAAACATTCAGTACTTC
CSARSTGVNIQYF
>NA|TRBV7-6|few|TRBJ2-5
TGTGCCAGCAGCCCCTCTAGTAGAGAGACCCAGTACTTC
CASSPSSRETQYF
>TRBD2|TRBV6-2/TRBV6-3|few|TRBJ2-1
TGTGCCAGCAGTTACTCCCGACTAGCGGAAGGCTCCTACAATGAGCAGTTCTTC
CASSYSRLAEGSYNEQFF
>NA|TRBV6-6|many|TRBJ1-5
TGTGCCAGCAGTTACTCGACAGGAAGCAATCAGCCCCAGCATTTT
CASSYSTGSNQPQHF
>NA|TRBV4-1|NA|TRBJ2-4
TGCGCCAGCAGCCAAGAAGTGACAGGGGACTATCTAGCCAAAAACATTCAGTACTTC
CASSQEVTGDYLAKNIQYF
>TRBD1|TRBV9|NA|TRBJ1-2
TGTGCCAGCAGCGAGAATTCGGGGACAGTCACTAACTATGGCTACACCTTC
CASSENSGTVTNYGYTF
>NA|TRBV20-1|NA|TRBJ2-7
TGCAGTGCTAGCCCCGGCTTGGTGGGGTCCTCCGAGCAGTACTTC
CSASPGLVGSSEQYF
>NA|TRBV6-2/TRBV6-3|NA|TRBJ1-5
TGTGCCAGCAGTGCTACAGGTTTGAGCAATCAGCCCCAGCATTTT
CASSATGLSNQPQHF
>TRBD1|TRBV6-2/TRBV6-3|few|TRBJ1-5
TGTGCCAGCAGACGGGACAGGGGGACTGGGCCCCAGCATTTT
CASRRDRGTGPQHF
>TRBD1|TRBV10-3|NA|TRBJ2-7
TGTGCCATCAGGGACAGGGGGCGAGAGCAGTACTTC
CAIRDRGREQYF
>NA|TRBV9|NA|TRBJ1-1
TGTGCCAGCAGCGGCCTCGCGGGCCGGGACACTGAAGCTTTCTTT
CASSGLAGRDTEAFF
>TRBD1|TRBV11-2|NA|TRBJ2-1
TGTGCCAGCAGCTACGCCGGGACAGCGAACAATGAGCAGTTCTTC
CASSYAGTANNEQFF